This T cell receptor (beta chain) was retrieved from a study of T cell responses to AZD1222 COVID-19 vaccine. Across the study: Second-dose recipients at about 4 or about 12 weeks were treated as one pooled group. Broader study findings: Of spike-specific TCRs, nearly half reportedly target regions left unmutated in variants. Most donors were white British, females outnumbered males, and clonal diversity was possibly underestimated.

The table came from immunoSEQ multiplex PCR; TCRdb's copy has only in-frame clones and leaves some out. This table has some 86,000 clones, over 75% appearing once. Regarding this clone: No antigen is known for it.

The CDR3 spans 10 residues. The sample consisted of peripheral blood, taken on day 0 of AZD1222 vaccination. The sequence was collected from an adult in good health. The genes are TRBV21-1 and TRBJ2-5. TRBV21-1 corresponds to a pseudogene. CDR3 DNA: TGTGCCAGGGCTGGGGAGACCCAGTACTTC. It codes for CARAGETQYF.